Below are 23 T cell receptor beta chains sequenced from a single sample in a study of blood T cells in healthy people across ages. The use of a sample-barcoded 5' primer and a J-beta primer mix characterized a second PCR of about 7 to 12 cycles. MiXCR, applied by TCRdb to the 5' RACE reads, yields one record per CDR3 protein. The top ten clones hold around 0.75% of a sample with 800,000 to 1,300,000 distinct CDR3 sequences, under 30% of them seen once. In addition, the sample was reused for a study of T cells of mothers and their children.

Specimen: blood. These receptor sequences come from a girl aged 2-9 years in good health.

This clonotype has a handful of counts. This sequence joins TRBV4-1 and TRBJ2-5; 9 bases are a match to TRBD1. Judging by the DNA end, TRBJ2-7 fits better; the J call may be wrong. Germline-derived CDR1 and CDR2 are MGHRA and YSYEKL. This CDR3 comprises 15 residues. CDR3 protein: CASSHQQGAGYEQYF. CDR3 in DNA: TGCGCCAGCAGCCACCAACAGGGGGCTGGCTACGAGCAGTACTTC.

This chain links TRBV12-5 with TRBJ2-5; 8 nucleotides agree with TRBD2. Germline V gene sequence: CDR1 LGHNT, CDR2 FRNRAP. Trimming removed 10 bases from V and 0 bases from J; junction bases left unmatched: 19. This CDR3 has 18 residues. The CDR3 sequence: CATRPGGLTSGYQETQYF. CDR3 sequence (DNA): TGTGCTACAAGGCCGGGGGGATTAACTAGCGGTTACCAAGAGACCCAGTACTTC.

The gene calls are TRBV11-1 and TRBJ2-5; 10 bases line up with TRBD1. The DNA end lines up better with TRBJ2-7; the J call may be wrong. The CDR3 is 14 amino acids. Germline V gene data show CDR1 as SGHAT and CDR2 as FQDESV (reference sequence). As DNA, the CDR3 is TGTGCCAGCGCATTAGGGACAGGGGACTACGAGCAGTACTTC. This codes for CASALGTGDYEQYF.

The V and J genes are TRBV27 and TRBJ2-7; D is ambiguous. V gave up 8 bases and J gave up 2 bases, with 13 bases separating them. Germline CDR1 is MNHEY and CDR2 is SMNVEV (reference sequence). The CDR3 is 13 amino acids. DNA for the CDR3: TGTGCCAGCGCCCGGGTAGTAGCCTACGAGCAGTACTTC. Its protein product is CASARVVAYEQYF.

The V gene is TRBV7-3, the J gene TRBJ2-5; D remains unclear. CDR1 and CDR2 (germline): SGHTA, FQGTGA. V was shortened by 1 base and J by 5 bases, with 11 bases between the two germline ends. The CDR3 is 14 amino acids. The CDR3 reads CASSLRSFGETQYF. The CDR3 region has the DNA TGTGCCAGCAGCTTAAGGTCTTTCGGGGAGACCCAGTACTTC.

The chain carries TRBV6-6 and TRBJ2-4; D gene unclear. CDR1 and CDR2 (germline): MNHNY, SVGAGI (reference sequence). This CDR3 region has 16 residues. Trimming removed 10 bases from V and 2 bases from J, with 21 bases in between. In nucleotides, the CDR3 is TGTGCCACAAACCCTTTCCACAAAGAGACCAAAAACATTCAGTACTTC. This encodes CATNPFHKETKNIQYF.

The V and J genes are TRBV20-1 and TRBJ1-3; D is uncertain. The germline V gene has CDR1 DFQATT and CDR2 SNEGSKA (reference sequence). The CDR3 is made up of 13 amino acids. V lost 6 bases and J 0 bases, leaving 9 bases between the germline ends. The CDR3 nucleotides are TGCAGTGCCGCGGGTGTCTCTGGAAACACCATATATTTT. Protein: CSAAGVSGNTIYF.

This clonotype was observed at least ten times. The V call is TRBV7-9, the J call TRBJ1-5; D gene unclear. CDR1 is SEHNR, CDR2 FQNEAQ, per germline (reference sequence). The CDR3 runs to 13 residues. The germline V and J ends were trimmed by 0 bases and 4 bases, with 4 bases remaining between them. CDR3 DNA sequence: TGTGCCAGCAGCTTAGCTTTAAATCAGCCCCAGCATTTT. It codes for CASSLALNQPQHF.

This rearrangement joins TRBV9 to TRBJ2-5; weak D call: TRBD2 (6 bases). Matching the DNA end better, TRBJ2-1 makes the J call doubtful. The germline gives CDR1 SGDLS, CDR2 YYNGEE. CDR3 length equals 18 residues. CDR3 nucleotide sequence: TGTGCCAGCAGCGTAAAGGGTTGGCGGGACCAATCTATGGATGAGCAGTTCTTC. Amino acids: CASSVKGWRDQSMDEQFF.

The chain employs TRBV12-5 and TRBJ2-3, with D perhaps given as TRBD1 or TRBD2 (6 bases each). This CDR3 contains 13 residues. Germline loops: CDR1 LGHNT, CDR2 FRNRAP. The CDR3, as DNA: TGTGCCCAGGGGACGGGAGCGGGAGATACGCAGTATTTT. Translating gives CAQGTGAGDTQYF. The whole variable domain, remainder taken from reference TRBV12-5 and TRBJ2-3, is DARVTQTPRHKVTEMGQEVTMRCQPILGHNTVFWYRQTMMQGLELLAYFRNRAPLDDSGMPKDRFSAEMPDATLATLKIQPSEPRDSAVYFCAQGTGAGDTQYFGPGTRLTVL.

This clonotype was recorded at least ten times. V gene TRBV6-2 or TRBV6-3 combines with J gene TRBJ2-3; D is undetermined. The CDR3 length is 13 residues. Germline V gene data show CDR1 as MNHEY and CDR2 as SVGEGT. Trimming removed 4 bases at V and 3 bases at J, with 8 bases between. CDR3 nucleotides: TGTGCCAGCAGTTCCGACGAGACAGATACGCAGTATTTT. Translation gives CASSSDETDTQYF.

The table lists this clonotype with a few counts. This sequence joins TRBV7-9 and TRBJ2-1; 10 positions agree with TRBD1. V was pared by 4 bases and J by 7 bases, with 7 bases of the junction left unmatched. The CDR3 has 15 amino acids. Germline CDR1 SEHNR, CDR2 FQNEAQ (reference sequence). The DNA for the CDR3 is TGTGCCAGCAGCTACCGGGACAGGGGCTGGAATGAGCAGTTCTTC. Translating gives CASSYRDRGWNEQFF.

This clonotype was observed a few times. CDR3 sequence reads: CASSFQTRPEYYGYTF. CDR3 DNA: TGCGCCAGCAGCTTCCAAACCCGTCCGGAGTACTATGGCTACACCTTC. The V gene is TRBV5-1, the J gene TRBJ1-2; no definite D call. V was clipped by 2 bases and J by 3 bases, with 17 bases between them. This CDR3 region has 16 residues. Germline loops: CDR1 SGHRS, CDR2 YFSETQ.

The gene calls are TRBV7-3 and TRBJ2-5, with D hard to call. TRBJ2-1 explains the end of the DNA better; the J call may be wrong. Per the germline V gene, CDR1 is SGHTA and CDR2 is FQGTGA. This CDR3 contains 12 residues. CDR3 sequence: CASSPAVGEQFF. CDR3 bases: TGTGCCAGCAGCCCGGCGGTTGGTGAGCAGTTCTTC.

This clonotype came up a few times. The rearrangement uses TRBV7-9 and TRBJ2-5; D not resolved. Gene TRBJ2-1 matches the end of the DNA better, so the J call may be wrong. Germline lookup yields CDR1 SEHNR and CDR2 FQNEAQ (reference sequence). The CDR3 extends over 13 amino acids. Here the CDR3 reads CASSLSLQDEQFF. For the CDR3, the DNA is TGTGCCAGCAGCTTATCGCTGCAGGATGAGCAGTTCTTC.

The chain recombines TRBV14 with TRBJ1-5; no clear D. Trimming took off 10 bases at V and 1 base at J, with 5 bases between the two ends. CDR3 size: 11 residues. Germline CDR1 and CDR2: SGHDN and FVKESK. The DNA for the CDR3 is TGTGCCAACTGGAGCAATCAGCCCCAGCATTTT. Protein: CANWSNQPQHF.

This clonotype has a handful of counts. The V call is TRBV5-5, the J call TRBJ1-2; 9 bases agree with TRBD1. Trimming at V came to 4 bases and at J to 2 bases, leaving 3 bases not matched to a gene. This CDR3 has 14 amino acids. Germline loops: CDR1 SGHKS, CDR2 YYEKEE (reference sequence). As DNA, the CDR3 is TGTGCCAGCAGCACAGGGGGCCTAAACTATGGCTACACCTTC. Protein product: CASSTGGLNYGYTF. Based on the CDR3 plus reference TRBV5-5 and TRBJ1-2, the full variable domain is DAGVTQSPTHLIKTRGQQVTLRCSPISGHKSVSWYQQVLGQGPQFIFQYYEKEERGRGNFPDRFSARQFPNYSSELNVNALLLGDSALYLCASSTGGLNYGYTFGSGTRLTVV.

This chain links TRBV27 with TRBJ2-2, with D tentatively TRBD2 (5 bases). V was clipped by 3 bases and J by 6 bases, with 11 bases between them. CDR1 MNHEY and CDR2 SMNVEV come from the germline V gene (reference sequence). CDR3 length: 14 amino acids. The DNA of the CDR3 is TGTGCCAGCAGTTTTTACCGCGGGCCCGGGGAGCTGTTTTTT. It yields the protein CASSFYRGPGELFF.

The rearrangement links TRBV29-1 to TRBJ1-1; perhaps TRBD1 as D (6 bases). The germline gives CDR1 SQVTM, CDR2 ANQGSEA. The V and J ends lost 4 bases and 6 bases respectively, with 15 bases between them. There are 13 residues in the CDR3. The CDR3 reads CSVGTVERSEAFF. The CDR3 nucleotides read TGCAGCGTTGGGACAGTTGAGCGCTCTGAAGCTTTCTTT.

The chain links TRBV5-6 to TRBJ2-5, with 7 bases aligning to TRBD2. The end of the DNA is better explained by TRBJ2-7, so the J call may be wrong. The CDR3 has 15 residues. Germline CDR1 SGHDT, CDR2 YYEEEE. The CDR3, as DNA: TGTGCCAGCAGCTTATCGAGACTAGCTCTCTACGAGCAGTACTTC. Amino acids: CASSLSRLALYEQYF.

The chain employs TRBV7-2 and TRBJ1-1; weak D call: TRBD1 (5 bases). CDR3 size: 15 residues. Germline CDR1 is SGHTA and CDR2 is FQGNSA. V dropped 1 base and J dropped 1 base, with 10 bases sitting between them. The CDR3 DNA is TGTGCCAGCAGCTTAGTGAGGCAGGGGAACACTGAAGCTTTCTTT. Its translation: CASSLVRQGNTEAFF.

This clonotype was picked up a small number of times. The CDR3 DNA follows: TGTGCTAGTGTCGGGAGACACTCCTACGAGCAGTACTTC. Protein product: CASVGRHSYEQYF. This chain connects TRBV12-5 to TRBJ2-5, with TRBD2 as a possible D gene (6 bases). The J call may not be correct, given that the DNA end is closer to TRBJ2-7. Germline-derived CDR1 and CDR2 are LGHNT and FRNRAP. This CDR3 has 13 residues.

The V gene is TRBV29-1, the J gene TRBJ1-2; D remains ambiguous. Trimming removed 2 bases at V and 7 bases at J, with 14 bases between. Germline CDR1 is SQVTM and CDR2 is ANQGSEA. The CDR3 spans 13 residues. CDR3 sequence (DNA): TGCAGCGTTGAATTGGCTGGGGTCGGTGGCTACACCTTC. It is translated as CSVELAGVGGYTF.